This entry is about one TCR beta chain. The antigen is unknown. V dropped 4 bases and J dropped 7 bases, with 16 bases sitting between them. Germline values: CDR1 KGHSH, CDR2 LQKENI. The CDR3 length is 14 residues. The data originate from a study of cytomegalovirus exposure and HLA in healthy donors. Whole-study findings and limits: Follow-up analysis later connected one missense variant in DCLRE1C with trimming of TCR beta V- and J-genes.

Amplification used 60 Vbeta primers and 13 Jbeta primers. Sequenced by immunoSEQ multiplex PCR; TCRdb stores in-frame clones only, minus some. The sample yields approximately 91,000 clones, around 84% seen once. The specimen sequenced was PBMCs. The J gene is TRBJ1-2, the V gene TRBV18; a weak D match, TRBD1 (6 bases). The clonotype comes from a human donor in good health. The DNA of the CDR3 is TGTGCCAGCTCACAAAACAGGGAGTCCTTTGGCTACACCTTC. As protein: CASSQNRESFGYTF.